This T cell receptor beta chain stems from a study of Graves' ophthalmopathy and Graves' hyperthyroidism. Trimming removed 0 bases from V and 4 bases from J, with 13 bases in between. The CDR3 length is 16 residues. Germline V lookup: CDR1 KGHSH, CDR2 LQKENI. Using RNA transcripts, the TCR beta CDR3 regions were amplified. Scientists carried out first-round RT-PCR using HTBI primers and then a second-round multiplex PCR. Via MiXCR, TCRdb re-called the multiplex PCR reads, giving one row per CDR3 protein. Among roughly 1.1 million distinct CDR3 sequences listed, roughly two fifths were seen once. The receptor was isolated from an adult man with Graves' hyperthyroidism. The V gene is TRBV18, the J gene TRBJ1-3; no clear D. Input material: peripheral blood or thyroid tissue (not recorded which). Here the CDR3 DNA reads TGTGCCAGCTCACCACCGTCGCGGATGGGAGGAAACACCATATATTTT. Protein sequence: CASSPPSRMGGNTIYF.